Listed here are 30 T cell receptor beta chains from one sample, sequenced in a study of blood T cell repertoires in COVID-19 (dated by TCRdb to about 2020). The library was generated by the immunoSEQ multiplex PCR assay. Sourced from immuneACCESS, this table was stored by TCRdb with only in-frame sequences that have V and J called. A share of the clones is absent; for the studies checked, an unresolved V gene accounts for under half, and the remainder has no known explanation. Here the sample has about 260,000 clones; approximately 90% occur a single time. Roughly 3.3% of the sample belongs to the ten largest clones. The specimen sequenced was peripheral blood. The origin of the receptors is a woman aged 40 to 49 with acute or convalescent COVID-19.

CDR3 sequence: CASSFELAGVKPNTGELFF. The DNA of the CDR3 is TGTGCCAGCAGCTTTGAACTAGCGGGGGTGAAGCCGAACACCGGGGAGCTGTTTTTT. V is TRBV5-8 and J is TRBJ2-2; 11 nucleotides align to TRBD2. The CDR3 sequence is 19 residues long. CDR1 is SGHTS, CDR2 YDEGEE, per germline. J was trimmed by 0 bases and V by 2 bases; bases with no gene match: 9.

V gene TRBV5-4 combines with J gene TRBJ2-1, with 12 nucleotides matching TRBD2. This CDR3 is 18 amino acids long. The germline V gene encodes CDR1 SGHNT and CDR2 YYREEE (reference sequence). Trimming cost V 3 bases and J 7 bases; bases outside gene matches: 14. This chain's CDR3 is CASSSPSGGAGIVNEQFF. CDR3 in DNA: TGTGCCAGCAGCTCCCCTAGCGGGGGGGCCGGGATTGTAAATGAGCAGTTCTTC.

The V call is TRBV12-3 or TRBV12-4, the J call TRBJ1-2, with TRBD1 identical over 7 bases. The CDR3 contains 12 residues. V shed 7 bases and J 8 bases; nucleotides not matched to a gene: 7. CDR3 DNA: TGTGCCAGCACCCCAACAGGGGCGGGCTACACCTTC. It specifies CASTPTGAGYTF.

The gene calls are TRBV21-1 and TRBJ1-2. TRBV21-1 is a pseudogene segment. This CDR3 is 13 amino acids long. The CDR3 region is CASSTRGVYGYTF. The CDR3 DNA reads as TGTGCCAGCAGCACTCGCGGGGTGTACGGCTACACCTTC.

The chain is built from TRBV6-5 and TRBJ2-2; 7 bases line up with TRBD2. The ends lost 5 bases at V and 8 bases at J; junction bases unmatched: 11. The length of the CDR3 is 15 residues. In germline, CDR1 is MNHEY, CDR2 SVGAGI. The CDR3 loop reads CASSNGRAGVGELFF. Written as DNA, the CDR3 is TGTGCCAGCAGTAATGGGAGGGCAGGAGTGGGGGAGCTGTTTTTT.

The CDR3 nucleotides read TGTGCCAGCAGCTTGTTAGGGACAGCGAGGGAGGGCTACACCTTC. This codes for CASSLLGTAREGYTF. V gene TRBV7-8 combines with J gene TRBJ1-2; 7 nucleotides line up with TRBD1. The trim removed 3 bases at V and 8 bases at J, leaving 12 bases unmatched. The CDR3 is 15 residues long. Germline V gives CDR1 SGHVS, CDR2 FQNEAQ.

The CDR3 here is CASSSRTSSVGTIIGTQYF. In DNA form, the CDR3 reads TGTGCCAGCAGCTCCCGGACTAGTTCGGTTGGGACGATTATCGGGACCCAGTACTTC. The rearrangement links TRBV7-8 to TRBJ2-5, with 7 bases fitting TRBD2. The junction had 24 bases not matched to a gene; V was cut back by 4 bases and J by 7 bases. CDR3 size: 19 residues. Per germline, CDR1 SGHVS and CDR2 FQNEAQ.

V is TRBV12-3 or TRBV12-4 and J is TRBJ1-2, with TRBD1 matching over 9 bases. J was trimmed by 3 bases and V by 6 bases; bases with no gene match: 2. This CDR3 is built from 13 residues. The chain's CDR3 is CASSRQGDYGYTF. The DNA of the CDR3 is TGTGCCAGCAGCCGACAGGGGGACTATGGCTACACCTTC.

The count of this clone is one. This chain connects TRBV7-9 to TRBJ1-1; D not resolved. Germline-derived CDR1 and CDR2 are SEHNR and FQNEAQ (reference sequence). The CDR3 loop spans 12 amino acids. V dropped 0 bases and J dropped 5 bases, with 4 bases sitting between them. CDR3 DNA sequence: TGTGCCAGCAGCTTAGCGGCAACTGAAGCTTTCTTT. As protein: CASSLAATEAFF. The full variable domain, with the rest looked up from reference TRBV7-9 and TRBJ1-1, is DTGVSQNPRHKITKRGQNVTFRCDPISEHNRLYWYRQTLGQGPEFLTYFQNEAQLEKSRLLSDRFSAERPKGSFSTLEIQRTEQGDSAMYLCASSLAATEAFFGQGTRLTVV.

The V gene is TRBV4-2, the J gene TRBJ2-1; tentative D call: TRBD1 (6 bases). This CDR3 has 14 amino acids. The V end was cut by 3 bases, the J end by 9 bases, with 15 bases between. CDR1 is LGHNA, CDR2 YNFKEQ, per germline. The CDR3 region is CASSQLGASAEQFF. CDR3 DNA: TGTGCCAGCAGCCAGTTGGGGGCGTCGGCTGAGCAGTTCTTC.

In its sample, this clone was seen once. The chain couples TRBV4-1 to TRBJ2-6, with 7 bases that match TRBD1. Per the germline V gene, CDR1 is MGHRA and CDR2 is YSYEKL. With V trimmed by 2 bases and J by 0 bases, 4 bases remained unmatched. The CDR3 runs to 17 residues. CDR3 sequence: CASSQPRQGSGANVLTF. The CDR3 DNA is TGCGCCAGCAGCCAACCGAGACAGGGCTCTGGGGCCAACGTCCTGACTTTC.

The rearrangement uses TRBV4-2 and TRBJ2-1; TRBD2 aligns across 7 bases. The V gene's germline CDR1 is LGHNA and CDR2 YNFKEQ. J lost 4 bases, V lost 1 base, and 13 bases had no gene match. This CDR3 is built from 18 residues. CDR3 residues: CASSQVGRDYYQYNEQFF. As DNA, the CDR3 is TGTGCCAGCAGCCAAGTGGGTCGGGACTACTATCAATACAATGAGCAGTTCTTC.

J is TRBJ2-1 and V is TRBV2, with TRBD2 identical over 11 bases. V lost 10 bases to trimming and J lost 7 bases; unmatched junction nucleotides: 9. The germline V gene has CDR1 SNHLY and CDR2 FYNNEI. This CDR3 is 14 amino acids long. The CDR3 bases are TGTGCCACCAAGGCGGCTAGCGGGGGGAATGAGCAGTTCTTC. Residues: CATKAASGGNEQFF.

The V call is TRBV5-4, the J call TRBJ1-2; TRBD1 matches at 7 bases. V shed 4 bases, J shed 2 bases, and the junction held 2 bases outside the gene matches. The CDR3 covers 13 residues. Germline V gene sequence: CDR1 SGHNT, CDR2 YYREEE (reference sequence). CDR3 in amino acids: CASSPQGNYGYTF. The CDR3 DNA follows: TGTGCCAGCAGCCCACAGGGGAACTATGGCTACACCTTC.

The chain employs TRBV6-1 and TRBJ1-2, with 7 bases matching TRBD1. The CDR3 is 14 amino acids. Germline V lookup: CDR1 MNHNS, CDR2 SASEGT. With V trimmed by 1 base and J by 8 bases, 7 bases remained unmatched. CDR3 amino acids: CASSEERTGGGYTF. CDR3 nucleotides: TGTGCCAGCAGTGAAGAACGGACAGGCGGCGGCTACACCTTC.

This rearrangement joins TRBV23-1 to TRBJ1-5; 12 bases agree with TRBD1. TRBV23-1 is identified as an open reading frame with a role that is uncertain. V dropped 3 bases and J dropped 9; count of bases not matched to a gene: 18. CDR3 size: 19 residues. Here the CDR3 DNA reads TGCGCCAGCAGTCACGGGACAGGGGGCCCACAGAGGATGTTCCGGCCCCAGCATTTT. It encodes CASSHGTGGPQRMFRPQHF.

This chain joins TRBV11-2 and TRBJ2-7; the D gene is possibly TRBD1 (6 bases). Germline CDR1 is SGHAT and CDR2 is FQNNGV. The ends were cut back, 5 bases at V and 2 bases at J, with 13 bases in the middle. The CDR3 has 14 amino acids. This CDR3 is CASSAKQGPYEQYV. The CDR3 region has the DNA TGTGCCAGCAGCGCGAAGCAGGGGCCCTACGAGCAGTACGTC.

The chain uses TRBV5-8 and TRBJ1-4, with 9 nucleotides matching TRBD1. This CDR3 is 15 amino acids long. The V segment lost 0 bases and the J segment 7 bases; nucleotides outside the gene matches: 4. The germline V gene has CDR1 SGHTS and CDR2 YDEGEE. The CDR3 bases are TGTGCCAGCAGCTTGGCCGGGACAGGGCTTGAAAAACTGTTTTTT. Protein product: CASSLAGTGLEKLFF.

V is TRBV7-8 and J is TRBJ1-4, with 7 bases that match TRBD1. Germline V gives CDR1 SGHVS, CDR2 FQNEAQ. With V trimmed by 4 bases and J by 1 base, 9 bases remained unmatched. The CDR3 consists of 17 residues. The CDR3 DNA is TGTGCCAGCAGCTCCCCCGGGAGGGGGCTAACTAATGAAAAACTGTTTTTT. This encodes CASSSPGRGLTNEKLFF. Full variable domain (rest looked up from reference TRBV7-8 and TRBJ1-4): GAGVSQSPRYKVAKRGQDVALRCDPISGHVSLFWYQQALGQGPEFLTYFQNEAQLDKSGLPSDRFFAERPEGSVSTLKIQRTQQEDSAVYLCASSSPGRGLTNEKLFFGSGTQLSVL.

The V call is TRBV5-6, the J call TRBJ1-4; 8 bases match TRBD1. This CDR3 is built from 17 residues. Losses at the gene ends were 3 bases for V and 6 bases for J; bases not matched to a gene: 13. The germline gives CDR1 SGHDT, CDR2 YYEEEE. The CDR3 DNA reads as TGTGCCAGCAGCTCGGCGGCAGGGGGCGCAGGATATGAAAAACTGTTTTTT. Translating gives CASSSAAGGAGYEKLFF.

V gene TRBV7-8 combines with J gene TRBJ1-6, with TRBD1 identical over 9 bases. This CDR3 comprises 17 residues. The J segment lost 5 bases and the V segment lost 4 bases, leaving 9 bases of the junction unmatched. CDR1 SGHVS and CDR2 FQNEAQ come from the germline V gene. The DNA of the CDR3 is TGTGCCAGCAGCTCGGCGTTGACAGGGGGACATAATTCACCCCTCCACTTT. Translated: CASSSALTGGHNSPLHF.

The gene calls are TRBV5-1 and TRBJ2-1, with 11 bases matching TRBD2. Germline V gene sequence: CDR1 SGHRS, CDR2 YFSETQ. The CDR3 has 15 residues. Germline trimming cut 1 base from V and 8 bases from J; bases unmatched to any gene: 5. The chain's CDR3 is CASSLQTSGVHEQFF. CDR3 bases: TGCGCCAGCAGCTTGCAGACTAGCGGGGTTCATGAGCAGTTCTTC.

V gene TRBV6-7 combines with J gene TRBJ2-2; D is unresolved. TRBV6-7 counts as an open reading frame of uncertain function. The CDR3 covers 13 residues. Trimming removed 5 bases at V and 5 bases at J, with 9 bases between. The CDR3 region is CASSPQSTGELFF. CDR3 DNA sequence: TGTGCCAGCAGTCCACAGTCGACCGGGGAGCTGTTTTTT.

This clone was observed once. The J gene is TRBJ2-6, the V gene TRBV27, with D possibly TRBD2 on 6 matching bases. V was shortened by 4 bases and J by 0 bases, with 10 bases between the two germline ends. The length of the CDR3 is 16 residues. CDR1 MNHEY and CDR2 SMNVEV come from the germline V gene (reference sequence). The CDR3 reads CASSYAGSSGANVLTF. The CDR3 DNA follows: TGTGCCAGCAGTTACGCGGGGAGCTCTGGGGCCAACGTCCTGACTTTC.

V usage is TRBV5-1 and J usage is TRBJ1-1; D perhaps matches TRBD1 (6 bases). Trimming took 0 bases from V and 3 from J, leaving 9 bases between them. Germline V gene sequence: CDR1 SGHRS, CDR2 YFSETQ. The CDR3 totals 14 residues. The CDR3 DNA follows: TGCGCCAGCAGCTTGGACAGGGATTACACTGAAGCTTTCTTT. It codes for CASSLDRDYTEAFF.

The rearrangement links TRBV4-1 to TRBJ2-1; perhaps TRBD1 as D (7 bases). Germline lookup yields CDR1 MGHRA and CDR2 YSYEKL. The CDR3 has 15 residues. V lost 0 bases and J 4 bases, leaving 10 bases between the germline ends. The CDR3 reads CASSQDAGGYNEQFF. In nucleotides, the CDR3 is TGCGCCAGCAGCCAAGATGCAGGGGGGTACAATGAGCAGTTCTTC.

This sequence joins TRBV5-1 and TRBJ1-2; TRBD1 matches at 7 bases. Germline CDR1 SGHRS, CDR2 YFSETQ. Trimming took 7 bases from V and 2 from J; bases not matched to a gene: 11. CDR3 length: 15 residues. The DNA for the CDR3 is TGCGCCAGCGGCGGAGGGGCGGGACAGAACTATGGCTACACCTTC. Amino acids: CASGGGAGQNYGYTF.

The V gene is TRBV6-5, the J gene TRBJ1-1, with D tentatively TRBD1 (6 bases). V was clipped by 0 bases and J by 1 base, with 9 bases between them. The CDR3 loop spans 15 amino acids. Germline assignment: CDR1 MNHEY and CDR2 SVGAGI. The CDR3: CASSYSDSPNTEAFF. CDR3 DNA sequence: TGTGCCAGCAGTTACTCGGACAGCCCGAACACTGAAGCTTTCTTT.

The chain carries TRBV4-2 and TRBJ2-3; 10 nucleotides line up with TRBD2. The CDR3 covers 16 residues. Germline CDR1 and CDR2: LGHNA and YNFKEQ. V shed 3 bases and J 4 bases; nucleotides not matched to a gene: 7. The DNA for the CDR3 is TGTGCCAGCAGCCAGGAGCGGGGGGGCCCCCCAGATACGCAGTATTTT. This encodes CASSQERGGPPDTQYF.

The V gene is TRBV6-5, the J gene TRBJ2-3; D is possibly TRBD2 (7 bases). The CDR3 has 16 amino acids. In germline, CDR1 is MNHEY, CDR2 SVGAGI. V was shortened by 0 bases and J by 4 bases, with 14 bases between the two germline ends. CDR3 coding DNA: TGTGCCAGCAGTTACTCAGGGGGGGGGCACGCAGATACGCAGTATTTT. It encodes CASSYSGGGHADTQYF.